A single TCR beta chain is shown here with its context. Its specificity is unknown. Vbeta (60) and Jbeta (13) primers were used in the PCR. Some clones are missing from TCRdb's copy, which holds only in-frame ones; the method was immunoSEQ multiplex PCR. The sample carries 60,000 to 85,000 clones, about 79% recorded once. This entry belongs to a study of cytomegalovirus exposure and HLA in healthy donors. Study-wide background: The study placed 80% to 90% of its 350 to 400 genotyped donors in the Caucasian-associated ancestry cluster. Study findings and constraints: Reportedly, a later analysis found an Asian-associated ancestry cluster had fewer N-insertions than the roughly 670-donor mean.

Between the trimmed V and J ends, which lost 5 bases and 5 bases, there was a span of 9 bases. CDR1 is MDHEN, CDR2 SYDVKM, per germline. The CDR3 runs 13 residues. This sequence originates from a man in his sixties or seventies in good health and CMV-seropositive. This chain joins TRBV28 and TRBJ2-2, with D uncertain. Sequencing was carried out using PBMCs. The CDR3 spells CASSLLRTGELFF. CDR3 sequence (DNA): TGTGCCAGCAGTCTCCTGAGGACCGGGGAGCTGTTTTTT.